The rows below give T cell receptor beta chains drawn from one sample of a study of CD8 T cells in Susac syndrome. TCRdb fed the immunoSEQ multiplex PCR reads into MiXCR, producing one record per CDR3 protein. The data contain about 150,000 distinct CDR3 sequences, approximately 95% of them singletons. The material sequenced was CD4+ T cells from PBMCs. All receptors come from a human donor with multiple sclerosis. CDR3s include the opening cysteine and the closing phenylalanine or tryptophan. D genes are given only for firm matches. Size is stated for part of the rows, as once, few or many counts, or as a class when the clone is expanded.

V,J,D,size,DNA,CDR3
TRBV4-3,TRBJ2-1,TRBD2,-,TGCGCCAGCAGCCAGGGCGGGAGGGCCTTCTACAATGAGCAGTTCTTC,CASSQGGRAFYNEQFF
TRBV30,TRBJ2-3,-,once,TGTGCCTGGAGTGTCTGGAGGGGGAGTTACACAGATACGCAGTATTTT,CAWSVWRGSYTDTQYF
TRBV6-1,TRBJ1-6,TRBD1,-,TGTGCCAGCGGACAGGGGAATTCACCCCTCCACTTT,CASGQGNSPLHF
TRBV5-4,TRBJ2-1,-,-,TGTGCCAGCTCCAATACGGCTAACTCCTACAATGAGCAGTTCTTC,CASSNTANSYNEQFF
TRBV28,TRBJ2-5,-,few,TGTGCCAGCAGTTTAGGGGGGCGCGAGACCCAGTACTTC,CASSLGGRETQYF
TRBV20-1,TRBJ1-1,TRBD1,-,TGCAGTGCTAGGCGGGACAGGGGGCGCCTCGCTTTCTTT,CSARRDRGRLAFF
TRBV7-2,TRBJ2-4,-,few,TGTGCCAGCAGCCCCGAGAGGGGAAACATTCAGTACTTC,CASSPERGNIQYF
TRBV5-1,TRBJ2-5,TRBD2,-,TGCGCCAGCAGCTCCAATCGGGGGGGCCCTGAAGAGACCCAGTACTTC,CASSSNRGGPEETQYF
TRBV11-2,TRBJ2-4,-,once,TGTGCCAGCAGCTTGTATGGCACTTTGGGTCAAAACATTCAGTACTTC,CASSLYGTLGQNIQYF
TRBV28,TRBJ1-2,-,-,TGTGCCAGCAGTTCGTGGCCCGGGGCCTCAAACTATGGCTACACCTTC,CASSSWPGASNYGYTF
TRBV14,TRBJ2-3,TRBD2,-,TGTGCCAGCAGCCAAGACTGGGGGGGTACGCAGTATTTT,CASSQDWGGTQYF
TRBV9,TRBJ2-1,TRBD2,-,TGTGCCAGCAGCGTAGCTGGACTAGCTATTGTCAATGAGCAGTTCTTC,CASSVAGLAIVNEQFF
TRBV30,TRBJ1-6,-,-,TGTGCCTGGAGCGGGCGGTATGATAATTCACCCCTCCACTTT,CAWSGRYDNSPLHF
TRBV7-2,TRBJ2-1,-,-,TGTGCCAGCAGCTTAGCCCCCCACACGACCGGGTACAATGAGCAGTTCTTC,CASSLAPHTTGYNEQFF
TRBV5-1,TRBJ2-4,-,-,TGCGCCAGCAGCTCAGGGGCTGGAGAAAACATTCAGTACTTC,CASSSGAGENIQYF
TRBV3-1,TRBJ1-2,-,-,TGTGCCAGCAGCCAATTTATAGGGACTAACTATGGCTACACCTTC,CASSQFIGTNYGYTF
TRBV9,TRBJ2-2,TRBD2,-,TGTGCCAGCAGCTACGGTAGCGGGAGCATAACCGGGGAGCTGTTTTTT,CASSYGSGSITGELFF
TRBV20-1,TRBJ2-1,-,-,TGCAGTGGGGGTGGCGGAATGTACTACAATGAGCAGTTCTTC,CSGGGGMYYNEQFF
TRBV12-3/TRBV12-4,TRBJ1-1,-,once,TGTGCCAGCAGTTTCAGGGGTGAAGTTAACACTGAAGCTTTCTTT,CASSFRGEVNTEAFF
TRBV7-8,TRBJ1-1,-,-,TGTGCCAGCAGCGCCCTGAGGGACGGAGCTTTCTTT,CASSALRDGAFF
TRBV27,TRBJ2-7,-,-,TGTGCCAGCAGGCTAGGGTCCGGGGACGGGTACGAGCAGTACTTC,CASRLGSGDGYEQYF
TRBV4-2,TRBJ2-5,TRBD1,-,TGTGCCAGCAGCCAAGAGGACAGGGGCTTCACTGAGACCCAGTACTTC,CASSQEDRGFTETQYF
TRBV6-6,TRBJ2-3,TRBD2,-,TGTGCCAGCAGTTACTCGATGTTTAGCGGGAGTAATACGCAGTATTTT,CASSYSMFSGSNTQYF
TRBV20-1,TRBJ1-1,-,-,TGCAGTGCTAGAGCATTTATGGCGGGACGCCTTATGAACACTGAAGCTTTCTTT,CSARAFMAGRLMNTEAFF
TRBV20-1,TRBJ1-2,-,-,TGCAGTGCTGGCAAGGATGGCTACACCTTC,CSAGKDGYTF
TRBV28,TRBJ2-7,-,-,TGTGCCAGCAGTTCTAACGAGCAGTACTTC,CASSSNEQYF
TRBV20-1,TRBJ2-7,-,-,TGCAGTGCTAGAGATGCAGTCGCCTACGAGCAGTACTTC,CSARDAVAYEQYF
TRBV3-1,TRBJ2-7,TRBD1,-,TGTGCCAGCAGCGCCCGGGACAGGCTCAACGAGCAGTACTTC,CASSARDRLNEQYF
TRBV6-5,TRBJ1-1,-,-,TGTGCCAGCTTACCCCCGGGGTCGGGCACTGAAGCTTTCTTT,CASLPPGSGTEAFF
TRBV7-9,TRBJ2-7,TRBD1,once,TGTGCCAGCAGCTTAGGAGCCCGACAGGGGGCGGGCGAGCAGTACTTC,CASSLGARQGAGEQYF
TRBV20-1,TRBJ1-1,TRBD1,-,TGCAGTGCTTGGCAGGGGGGCCGCAAGGAAGCTTTCTTT,CSAWQGGRKEAFF
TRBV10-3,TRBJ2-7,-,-,TGTGCCATCAGTGGCCCGGGATCATCCTACGAGCAGTACTTC,CAISGPGSSYEQYF
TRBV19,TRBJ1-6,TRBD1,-,TGTGCCAGTACCGCATCCCAGGGGGCATGGAATTCACCCCTCCACTTT,CASTASQGAWNSPLHF
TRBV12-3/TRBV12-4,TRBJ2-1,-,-,TGTGCCAGCAGTCCCTCGGCTAGCAGAATCTACAATGAGCAGTTCTTC,CASSPSASRIYNEQFF
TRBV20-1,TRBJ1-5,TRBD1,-,TGCAGTGCTTTACAGGGGAATCAGCCCCAGCATTTT,CSALQGNQPQHF
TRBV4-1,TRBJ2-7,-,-,TGCGCCAGCAGCCAAGTCCCAGGGCCATCCTACGAGCAGTACTTC,CASSQVPGPSYEQYF
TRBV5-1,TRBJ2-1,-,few,TGCGCCAGCAGCTTGGAGGAAGCGTGGGGGGCTGAGCAGTTCTTC,CASSLEEAWGAEQFF
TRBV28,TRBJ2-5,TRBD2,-,TGTGCCAGCAGTAGCGGGGGGGGGCAAGAGACCCAGTACTTC,CASSSGGGQETQYF
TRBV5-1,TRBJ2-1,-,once,TGCGCCAGCAGCACTGGCACTATTTTAGGAAATGAGCAGTTCTTC,CASSTGTILGNEQFF
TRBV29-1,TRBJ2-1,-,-,TGCAGCGTTGTCAGGACCCCGGGGGGCACGAATGAGCAGTTCTTC,CSVVRTPGGTNEQFF
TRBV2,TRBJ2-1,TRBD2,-,TGTGCCAGCAGGGGTTGGCGGGGGGGACCTAATGAGCAGTTCTTC,CASRGWRGGPNEQFF
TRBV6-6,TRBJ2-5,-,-,TGTGCCAGCAGTTACGCGCAGGGGGCGGGGGACGAGACCCAGTACTTC,CASSYAQGAGDETQYF
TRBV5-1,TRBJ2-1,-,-,TGCGCCAGCAGCTTGCAGGAGTTGGGGTTCGGGGGAGAGCAGTTCTTC,CASSLQELGFGGEQFF
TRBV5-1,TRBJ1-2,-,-,TGCGCCAGCAGCTTTGGGCAGGGGTATAACTATGGCTACACCTTC,CASSFGQGYNYGYTF
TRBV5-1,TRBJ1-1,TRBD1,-,TGCGCCAGCGAGACCGGGACAGGGGGCACTGAAGCTTTCTTT,CASETGTGGTEAFF
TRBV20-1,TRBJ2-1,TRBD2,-,TGCAGTGCTAGGGGCGGCGCGGGGGGCGGTAGGAGTGAGCAGTTCTTC,CSARGGAGGGRSEQFF
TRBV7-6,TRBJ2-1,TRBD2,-,TGTGCCAGCACTTTACTAGCGGGGGTGTACAATGAGCAGTTCTTC,CASTLLAGVYNEQFF
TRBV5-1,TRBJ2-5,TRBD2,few,TGCGCCAGCAGCCCGGGACTAGCGGAAGAGACCCAGTACTTC,CASSPGLAEETQYF
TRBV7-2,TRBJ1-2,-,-,TGTGCCAGCAGCGACCCTGGGGCTCGCTATGGCTACACCTTC,CASSDPGARYGYTF
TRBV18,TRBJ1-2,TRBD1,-,TGTGCCAGCTCATCAGGACAGGATTATGGCTACACCTTC,CASSSGQDYGYTF
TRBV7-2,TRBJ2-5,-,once,TGTGCCAGCAGCTTAAGAGTTGGGGGGCCAGAGACCCAGTACTTC,CASSLRVGGPETQYF
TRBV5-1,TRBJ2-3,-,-,TGCGCCACCACCCGAGGGCAGGGCACAGATACGCAGTATTTT,CATTRGQGTDTQYF
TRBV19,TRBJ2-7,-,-,TGTGCCAGTAGTATGGGGGCACGGAGCTACGAGCAGTACTTC,CASSMGARSYEQYF
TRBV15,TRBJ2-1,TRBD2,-,TGTGCCACCAGCAGAGGACTAGCGGGGTTGGGGGGGTCCTACAATGAGCAGTTCTTC,CATSRGLAGLGGSYNEQFF